Following are 10 T cell receptor beta chains from one sample sequenced in a study of T cell clonality in common variable immunodeficiency. Sequencing used immunoSEQ multiplex PCR; TCRdb keeps in-frame clones, though not all of them. The sample contains tens of thousands of clones, none occurring once; less than 30% lies in the top ten. The study, taken as a whole, reports: In common variable immunodeficiency, TCR beta chains reportedly carried fewer deletions and N-nucleotide insertions.

The antigens these receptors bind are not known. Sample: peripheral blood mononuclear cells. All receptors come from a human donor with common variable immunodeficiency.

In its sample, this clone ranks as medium-sized (0.01 to 0.1%). The CDR3 end lies 3 residues beyond the end of the read and is filled in from the germline J gene. The J gene is TRBJ2-1, the V gene TRBV4-1, with 7 bases lining up with TRBD1. The J segment lost 6 bases and the V segment lost 1 base, leaving 0 bases of the junction unmatched. The germline V gene has CDR1 MGHRA and CDR2 YSYEKL. The length of the CDR3 is 13 residues. The sequenced part of the CDR3 DNA is TGCGCCAGCAGCCAAGGACAGGGCAATGAG. Amino acids: CASSQGQGNE. The entire CDR3 protein reads CASSQGQGNEQFF.

This clone occurred many times. The sequenced fragment ends 3 residues before the CDR3 boundary, so the rest is inferred from the germline J gene. The chain recombines TRBV18 with TRBJ1-3; D not certain. Trimming removed 0 bases from V and 1 base from J, with 7 bases in between. CDR3 length: 15 residues. CDR1 is KGHSH, CDR2 LQKENI, per germline. The CDR3 spells CASSPPGRSGNTIYF. The CDR3 bases that were read are TGTGCCAGCTCACCACCGGGCAGATCTGGAAACACC.

There are many counts of this clone. The observed sequence ends 3 residues before the CDR3 terminus, with the missing tail filled in from the germline J gene. J is TRBJ2-3 and V is TRBV7-2, with 7 positions matching TRBD2. The CDR3 length is 14 residues. Looked up from germline, CDR1 is SGHTA and CDR2 is FQGNSA. With V trimmed by 5 bases and J by 6 bases, 8 bases remained unmatched. The CDR3 bases that were read are TGTGCCAGCAGCACGGGACTACCTATGGATACG. Protein sequence: CASSTGLPMDT. Given in full, the CDR3 is CASSTGLPMDTQYF.

Turning to this clone: The read comes to an end 3 residues before the CDR3 does, leaving the germline J gene to fill in the end. The V call is TRBV20-1, the J call TRBJ1-2, with 11 bases identical to TRBD1. After removal of 2 bases from V and 5 bases from J, the junction contained 7 bases not matched to a gene. Per the germline V gene, CDR1 is DFQATT and CDR2 is SNEGSKA (reference sequence). The CDR3 spans 15 residues. The CDR3: CSARSLGTGGYGYTF. CDR3 DNA (partial): TGCAGTGCTAGATCATTGGGGACAGGGGGGTATGGC.

Worth noting for this clone: Read data end 3 residues before the CDR3 end; the end is taken from the germline J gene. This chain connects TRBV20-1 to TRBJ2-7, with D possibly being TRBD2 (6 bases). The germline CDR1 and CDR2 sequences are DFQATT and SNEGSKA (reference sequence). Between the trimmed V and J ends, which lost 0 bases and 2 bases, there was a span of 14 bases. There are 15 residues in the CDR3. The CDR3 reads CSARDLRLATYEQYF. CDR3 DNA, as far as it was read: TGCAGTGCTAGAGATCTCCGGCTAGCGACCTACGAG.

This clone was counted at least ten times. With the read ending 3 residues before the CDR3 end, the germline J gene is used to fill in that end. The genes are TRBV28 and TRBJ2-7; D unresolved. V was clipped by 2 bases and J by 2 bases, with 10 bases between them. CDR1 is MDHEN, CDR2 SYDVKM, per germline. The CDR3 spans 14 residues. The part of the CDR3 DNA that was read is TGTGCCAGCAGTTTACGTCCTCCTACCTACGAG. Translation gives CASSLRPPTYE. The complete CDR3 reads CASSLRPPTYEQYF.

As for this clone: The CDR3 end is not reached by the read, which stops 3 residues before it; the germline J gene fills it in. The J gene is TRBJ2-1, the V gene TRBV18; 7 bases agree with TRBD2. This CDR3 has 14 amino acids. Germline CDR1 reads KGHSH; CDR2 reads LQKENI. V dropped 3 bases and J dropped 5; count of bases not matched to a gene: 4. The CDR3 DNA, read in part, is TGTGCCAGCTCACCCGAACTAGCGAACAATGAG. Residues: CASSPELANNE. The entire CDR3 protein is CASSPELANNEQFF. The full variable domain, with the rest looked up from reference TRBV18 and TRBJ2-1, is NAGVMQNPRHLVRRRGQEARLRCSPMKGHSHVYWYRQLPEEGLKFMVYLQKENIIDESGMPKERFSAEFPKEGPSILRIQQVVRGDSAAYFCASSPELANNEQFFGPGTRLTVL.

Ten or more counts support this clone. The read gets to within 3 residues of the CDR3 end, and the germline J gene fills in the rest. The rearrangement uses TRBV18 and TRBJ2-1; maybe TRBD2 (5 bases). In germline, CDR1 is KGHSH, CDR2 LQKENI. CDR3 length: 16 amino acids. Between the trimmed V and J ends, which lost 1 base and 5 bases, there was a span of 15 bases. CDR3 bases read: TGTGCCAGCTCACCACGGCGTACAGCGGTAAACAATGAG. Protein sequence: CASSPRRTAVNNE. The entire CDR3 protein is CASSPRRTAVNNEQFF. The full variable domain, its missing parts supplied by reference TRBV18 and TRBJ2-1, is NAGVMQNPRHLVRRRGQEARLRCSPMKGHSHVYWYRQLPEEGLKFMVYLQKENIIDESGMPKERFSAEFPKEGPSILRIQQVVRGDSAAYFCASSPRRTAVNNEQFFGPGTRLTVL.

This clone appeared a few times. The sequenced part of the CDR3 DNA is TGTGCCAGTACACCGGGGGGGCGGACTGAA. Amino acid sequence: CASTPGGRTE. The CDR3 in its entirety is CASTPGGRTEAFF. This sequence joins TRBV19 and TRBJ1-1, with TRBD1 as a possible D gene (6 bases). The CDR3 goes on 3 residues after the read ends, and that part is filled in from the germline J gene. The CDR3 is made up of 13 amino acids. Germline CDR1 reads LNHDA; CDR2 reads SQIVND (reference sequence). V shed 7 bases and J shed 5 bases, with 14 bases lying between them. The entire variable domain, with the rest obtained from reference TRBV19 and TRBJ1-1, is as follows: DGGITQSPKYLFRKEGQNVTLSCEQNLNHDAMYWYRQDPGQGLRLIYYSQIVNDFQKGDIAEGYSVSREKKESFPLTVTSAQKNPTAFYLCASTPGGRTEAFFGQGTRLTVV.

As to this clone: The missing CDR3 end, 3 residues past where the read stops, is filled in from the germline J gene. The gene calls are TRBV7-6 and TRBJ2-1; 11 bases align to TRBD2. In germline, CDR1 is SGHVS, CDR2 FNYEAQ. CDR3 length: 16 residues. V lost 4 bases to trimming and J lost 6 bases; unmatched junction nucleotides: 8. CDR3 DNA, as far as it was read: TGTGCCAGCAGCTATCTAGCGGGAGGAGAGGGCAATGAG. Translation: CASSYLAGGEGNE. Given in full, the CDR3 is CASSYLAGGEGNEQFF.